This TCR beta chain was retrieved from a study of T cell responses to AZD1222 COVID-19 vaccine. At the level of the study: The study pooled second doses at about 4 or about 12 weeks.

This clone was seen more than once but under ten times. Its target is unknown. Measured with immunoSEQ multiplex PCR; TCRdb has only the in-frame clones, and not every one. The repertoire holds tens of thousands of clones, with more than 80% as singletons. Trimming cost V 5 bases and J 2 bases, with 7 bases left between them. CDR1 and CDR2 (germline): SEHNR, FQNEAQ (reference sequence). The CDR3 has 13 residues. Study-level findings and limits: Donors, mostly white British, included more females; clonal diversity was possibly underestimated. Once two AZD1222 doses were given, Spike-specific TCR breadth and depth went up.

The V and J genes are TRBV7-9 and TRBJ2-1; D gene unclear. The sequencing used peripheral blood, collected on day 0 of AZD1222 vaccination. The TCR comes from an adult in good health. DNA of the CDR3: TGTGCCAGCAGCCCCCAGGCCTACAATGAGCAGTTCTTC. Residues: CASSPQAYNEQFF.